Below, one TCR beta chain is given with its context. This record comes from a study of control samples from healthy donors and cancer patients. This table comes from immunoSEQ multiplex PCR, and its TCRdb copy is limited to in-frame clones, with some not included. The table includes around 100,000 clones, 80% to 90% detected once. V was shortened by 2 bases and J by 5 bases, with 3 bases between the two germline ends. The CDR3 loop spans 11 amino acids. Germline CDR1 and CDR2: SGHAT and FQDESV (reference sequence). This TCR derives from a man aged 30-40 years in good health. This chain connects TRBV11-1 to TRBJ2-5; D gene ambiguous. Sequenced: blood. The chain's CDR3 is CASSLSETQYF. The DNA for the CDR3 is TGTGCCAGCAGCTTATCGGAGACCCAGTACTTC. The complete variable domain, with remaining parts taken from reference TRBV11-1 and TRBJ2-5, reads EAEVAQSPRYKITEKSQAVAFWCDPISGHATLYWYRQILGQGPELLVQFQDESVVDDSQLPKDRFSAERLKGVDSTLKIQPAELGDSAMYLCASSLSETQYFGPGTRLLVL.